This T cell receptor beta chain was documented in a study of T cells in Graves' hyperthyroidism and ophthalmopathy. V was shortened by 8 bases and J by 1 base, with 11 bases between the two germline ends. Per the germline V gene, CDR1 is SEHNR and CDR2 is FQNEAQ (reference sequence). The CDR3 consists of 13 residues. Amplification of TCR beta CDR3 regions used RNA as the template. Carried out on the TCR CDR3, a first-round RT-PCR used the HTBI primer set. From the multiplex PCR reads, TCRdb called clonotypes with MiXCR, one entry per CDR3 protein. This sample has 470,000 or so distinct CDR3 sequences; about 20% occur once, and the top ten carry less than 30%. This clonotype was seen more than once but under ten times.

The origin of this receptor is a man younger than 35 with Graves' hyperthyroidism. Sequencing used blood. This rearrangement joins TRBV7-9 to TRBJ2-5, with D perhaps TRBD1 (5 bases). The CDR3 DNA is TGTGCCAGCTCCCAGGGTGCCCAAGAGACCCAGTACTTC. Its protein is CASSQGAQETQYF.